The source of this T cell receptor beta chain is a study of T cells in Graves' hyperthyroidism and ophthalmopathy. This clonotype occurred many times. CDR3 length equals 15 residues. The junction had 7 bases not matched to a gene; V was cut back by 3 bases and J by 3 bases. Looked up from germline, CDR1 is SGHTA and CDR2 is FQGNSA. The investigators amplified TCR beta CDR3 regions from RNA transcripts. The study used the HTBI primer set for a first-round RT-PCR of the TCR CDR3. TCRdb itself ran the multiplex PCR reads through MiXCR, one entry per CDR3 protein. The data contain hundreds of thousands of distinct CDR3 sequences, around 15% of them singletons.

Sequencing input: blood. The receptor was derived from a man between 18 and 29 years old with Graves' ophthalmopathy. J is TRBJ2-7 and V is TRBV7-2; TRBD2 aligns across 8 bases. CDR3 in DNA: TGTGCCAGCAGCTTTCTGCCGGGAGGGGGCTACGAGCAGTACTTC. It codes for CASSFLPGGGYEQYF.